The clone carrying this T cell receptor beta chain has a count of ten or more. What it binds is unknown. Aged roughly 6 to 100, donors were systemically healthy Caucasians from Russia. These data belong to a study of blood T cells in healthy people across ages. Study-level results: When set beside aged donors, long-lived donors presented more naive CD4+ cells and higher diversity.

Per germline, CDR1 SQVTM and CDR2 ANQGSEA. The CDR3 extends over 13 amino acids. Trimming removed 1 base at V and 2 bases at J, with 9 bases between. Through a sample-barcoded 5' primer and a J-beta primer mix, a second PCR was run for about 6 to 11 cycles. TCRdb independently ran MiXCR on the 5' RACE reads; one entry per CDR3 protein. This table holds 700,000 to 900,000 distinct CDR3 sequences, about 53% found once. This clonotype originated in an elderly man in good health. The genes are TRBV29-1 and TRBJ2-7; maybe TRBD1 (6 bases). The sample comprised blood. The CDR3 is CSVEGTGTYEQYF. DNA of the CDR3: TGCAGCGTTGAAGGAACAGGGACCTACGAGCAGTACTTC.